The 23 T cell receptor beta chains in this list originate from one sample, sequenced in a study of T cells after posttransplantation cyclophosphamide. The repertoire was sequenced with immunoSEQ multiplex PCR; TCRdb's copy has only in-frame clones and lacks some. In the table there are about 52,000 clones, 90% to 95% of which are singletons. The sequencing input was PBMCs. The receptors here all came from a young woman in good health and a related stem cell transplant donor.

The CDR3 protein is CASSFPSGGSTDTQYF. The CDR3 DNA follows: TGTGCCAGCAGCTTCCCTAGCGGGGGAAGCACAGATACGCAGTATTTT. The chain uses TRBV5-4 and TRBJ2-3; 10 nucleotides line up with TRBD2. This CDR3 spans 16 amino acids. Germline trimming cut 2 bases from V and 0 bases from J; bases unmatched to any gene: 3. The germline gives CDR1 SGHNT, CDR2 YYREEE (reference sequence).

The chain is built from TRBV7-8 and TRBJ1-1; 11 bases agree with TRBD1. The CDR3 runs 16 residues. Germline lookup yields CDR1 SGHVS and CDR2 FQNEAQ. J was trimmed by 0 bases and V by 3 bases; bases with no gene match: 3. The CDR3 coding sequence is TGTGCCAGCAGCTTTTGGGGACAGGGGGTGAACACTGAAGCTTTCTTT. Amino acids: CASSFWGQGVNTEAFF.

The chain uses TRBV5-6 and TRBJ2-7; TRBD2 aligns across 7 bases. The germline gives CDR1 SGHDT, CDR2 YYEEEE. The CDR3 length is 17 residues. V trimming: 1 base; J trimming: 2 bases; junction bases outside the gene matches: 12. The CDR3 loop reads CASSLWGVGGFPYEQYF. Written as DNA, the CDR3 is TGTGCCAGCAGCTTGTGGGGGGTCGGGGGGTTCCCCTACGAGCAGTACTTC. The variable domain in full, with the rest retrieved from reference TRBV5-6 and TRBJ2-7, is DAGVTQSPTHLIKTRGQQVTLRCSPKSGHDTVSWYQQALGQGPQFIFQYYEEEERQRGNFPDRFSGHQFPNYSSELNVNALLLGDSALYLCASSLWGVGGFPYEQYFGPGTRLTVT.

The V and J genes are TRBV4-3 and TRBJ1-1, with unresolved D. Trimming left V 2 bases short and J 0 bases short, with 10 bases between. Germline V gene lookup returns CDR1 LGHNA and CDR2 YSLEER. The CDR3 is 15 residues long. The chain's CDR3 is CASSQRLSVNTEAFF. The CDR3 DNA follows: TGCGCCAGCAGCCAACGGTTGTCGGTGAACACTGAAGCTTTCTTT.

The genes are TRBV30 and TRBJ2-5, with D maybe TRBD2 (5 bases). Near its end, the DNA agrees better with TRBJ2-7, so the J call may be wrong. Germline V gives CDR1 GTSNPN, CDR2 SVGIG (reference sequence). The CDR3 length is 14 residues. The CDR3 DNA sequence: TGTGCCTTCCTCAGGAGAGGGAACCCCTACGAGCAGTACTTC. This gives the protein CAFLRRGNPYEQYF.

The CDR3 loop is CSVEGRGGRTDTQYF. In DNA form, the CDR3 reads TGCAGCGTTGAGGGTCGGGGGGGGAGAACAGATACGCAGTATTTT. The chain joins TRBV29-1 to TRBJ2-3; TRBD2 aligns across 8 bases. Germline trimming cut 3 bases from V and 3 bases from J; bases unmatched to any gene: 8. The CDR3 spans 15 residues. The germline CDR1 and CDR2 sequences are SQVTM and ANQGSEA.

The rearrangement uses TRBV4-3 and TRBJ2-5, with D possibly matching TRBD1 (6 bases). Trimming stripped 3 bases from V and 4 bases from J, with 15 bases between. This CDR3 is 15 amino acids long. Germline V lookup: CDR1 LGHNA, CDR2 YSLEER. This chain's CDR3 is CASSHRAGVGETQYF. The CDR3 DNA follows: TGCGCCAGCAGCCACAGGGCAGGGGTAGGAGAGACCCAGTACTTC.

The rearrangement joins TRBV7-2 to TRBJ2-3; perhaps TRBD2 as D (5 bases). The V gene's germline CDR1 is SGHTA and CDR2 FQGNSA. V was trimmed by 6 bases and J by 2 bases, leaving 15 bases between them. The CDR3 extends over 15 amino acids. The CDR3 DNA follows: TGTGCCAGCAGTTTCCGAGGGCCCGCCACAGATACGCAGTATTTT. It specifies CASSFRGPATDTQYF.

This clone was observed a single time. The V and J genes are TRBV5-4 and TRBJ1-1, with 9 bases aligning to TRBD1. This CDR3 has 13 residues. CDR1 and CDR2 (germline): SGHNT, YYREEE (reference sequence). V was clipped by 3 bases and J by 11 bases; unmatched bases: 8. CDR3: CASSSWDRAVAFF. CDR3 in DNA: TGTGCCAGCAGCTCCTGGGACAGGGCTGTTGCTTTCTTT.

The CDR3 DNA is TGTGCCAGCAGTTCGGAGTTCAATCAGCCCCAGCATTTT. Its protein product is CASSSEFNQPQHF. The chain combines TRBV6-5 with TRBJ1-5; unclear D gene. Trimming took off 4 bases at V and 3 bases at J, with 7 bases between the two ends. Germline V gene sequence: CDR1 MNHEY, CDR2 SVGAGI. This CDR3 spans 13 amino acids.

The V call is TRBV5-1, the J call TRBJ2-5; 7 bases align to TRBD1. V trimming: 2 bases; J trimming: 3 bases; junction bases outside the gene matches: 1. CDR3 length: 13 residues. The V gene's germline CDR1 is SGHRS and CDR2 YFSETQ. CDR3 nucleotide sequence: TGCGCCAGCAGCTTAACAGGGGAAGAGACCCAGTACTTC. Residues: CASSLTGEETQYF.

The chain uses TRBV5-1 and TRBJ2-5; 13 nucleotides align to TRBD2. Germline-derived CDR1 and CDR2 are SGHRS and YFSETQ. The V and J ends lost 4 bases and 4 bases, in that order; junction bases with no gene match: 4. The CDR3 contains 15 residues. CDR3 coding DNA: TGCGCCAGCAGCCTTTGGACTAGCGGGGGAGAGACCCAGTACTTC. This gives the protein CASSLWTSGGETQYF.

The CDR3 DNA sequence: TGCGCCAGCAGCGAGGGGACAGTTAACTATGGCTACACCTTC. It encodes CASSEGTVNYGYTF. The chain uses TRBV5-1 and TRBJ1-2; TRBD1 matches 7 bases. The CDR3 runs 14 residues. The V gene end was trimmed by 4 bases and the J gene end by 1 base; junction bases not matched to a gene: 4. Germline V gene data show CDR1 as SGHRS and CDR2 as YFSETQ.

The chain combines TRBV27 with TRBJ1-6, with D possibly being TRBD1 (5 bases). CDR1 MNHEY and CDR2 SMNVEV come from the germline V gene (reference sequence). V was cut by 5 bases and J by 0 bases, with 14 bases left in between. This CDR3 has 17 amino acids. The CDR3 DNA is TGTGCCAGCAGTCGGGACTTCCTGAGCTCCTATAATTCACCCCTCCACTTT. This gives the protein CASSRDFLSSYNSPLHF.

The chain has TRBV19 and TRBJ2-3; a weak D match, TRBD2 (5 bases). CDR1 is LNHDA, CDR2 SQIVND, per germline (reference sequence). The CDR3 spans 15 residues. V lost 10 bases, J lost 2 bases, and 19 bases lay in between. The CDR3 region has the DNA TGTGCCACCAAAGCGGAGTCAGGCCTCACAGATACGCAGTATTTT. The encoded protein is CATKAESGLTDTQYF.

V and J are TRBV6-5 and TRBJ1-1, with TRBD1 matching over 8 bases. Trimming at V came to 5 bases and at J to 11 bases, leaving 13 bases not matched to a gene. CDR3 length equals 14 residues. CDR1 MNHEY and CDR2 SVGAGI come from the germline V gene. This CDR3 is CASSIKPRGRKAFF. The CDR3 coding sequence is TGTGCCAGCAGTATTAAGCCCAGGGGGCGTAAGGCTTTCTTT.

This chain connects TRBV7-9 to TRBJ1-2, with unresolved D. V was trimmed by 1 base and J by 6 bases, leaving 15 bases between them. The CDR3 runs 15 residues. Germline V lookup: CDR1 SEHNR, CDR2 FQNEAQ (reference sequence). The CDR3 DNA reads as TGTGCCAGCAGCTTAGAGGATGTCGGTCGGGATGGCTACACCTTC. It specifies CASSLEDVGRDGYTF.

The chain couples TRBV30 to TRBJ2-1; possible D gene TRBD1, 5 bases. Trimming stripped 0 bases from V and 6 bases from J, with 12 bases between. The CDR3 is 14 amino acids. Per germline, CDR1 GTSNPN and CDR2 SVGIG (reference sequence). CDR3 loop: CAWSVRTGFNEQFF. The CDR3 bases are TGTGCCTGGAGTGTACGCACAGGTTTCAATGAGCAGTTCTTC.

The chain combines TRBV29-1 with TRBJ2-2, with 8 nucleotides matching TRBD1. The length of the CDR3 is 14 residues. With V trimmed by 2 bases and J by 4 bases, 3 bases remained unmatched. Looked up from germline, CDR1 is SQVTM and CDR2 is ANQGSEA. The CDR3 protein is CSVEQTGATGELFF. The CDR3 DNA reads as TGCAGCGTTGAACAGACAGGGGCCACCGGGGAGCTGTTTTTT.

The chain combines TRBV28 with TRBJ2-1; 9 bases match TRBD2. Germline assignment: CDR1 MDHEN and CDR2 SYDVKM. V gave up 5 bases and J gave up 2 bases; unmatched junction bases: 16. The CDR3 sequence is 19 residues long. This chain's CDR3 is CASSIPLGSGGGTYNEQFF. The DNA for the CDR3 is TGTGCCAGCAGTATCCCTCTTGGTAGCGGGGGAGGGACCTACAATGAGCAGTTCTTC.

This chain connects TRBV27 to TRBJ2-2; D is perhaps TRBD1 (5 bases). The CDR3 runs to 14 residues. Trimming removed 4 bases from V and 2 bases from J, with 8 bases in between. Germline V gene lookup returns CDR1 MNHEY and CDR2 SMNVEV (reference sequence). In DNA, the CDR3 is TGTGCCAGCAGTTCAGGGCCCAACACCGGGGAGCTGTTTTTT. Residues: CASSSGPNTGELFF.

The count of this clone is one. The chain has TRBV19 and TRBJ2-7; 8 positions agree with TRBD1. The CDR3 is 14 residues long. Germline lookup yields CDR1 LNHDA and CDR2 SQIVND (reference sequence). V shed 4 bases, J shed 0 bases, and the junction held 2 bases outside the gene matches. CDR3 protein: CASSRTGSSYEQYF. The CDR3 DNA sequence: TGTGCCAGTAGTAGGACAGGGAGCTCCTACGAGCAGTACTTC.

The V and J genes are TRBV5-4 and TRBJ1-2, with no clear D. The germline gives CDR1 SGHNT, CDR2 YYREEE (reference sequence). The V and J ends lost 4 bases and 5 bases respectively, with 9 bases between them. The CDR3 contains 12 residues. The CDR3 bases are TGTGCCAGCAGCGTTGACACTTATGGCTACACCTTC. Translation: CASSVDTYGYTF. Supplemented by reference TRBV5-4 and TRBJ1-2, the full variable domain reads ETGVTQSPTHLIKTRGQQVTLRCSSQSGHNTVSWYQQALGQGPQFIFQYYREEENGRGNFPPRFSGLQFPNYSSELNVNALELDDSALYLCASSVDTYGYTFGSGTRLTVV.